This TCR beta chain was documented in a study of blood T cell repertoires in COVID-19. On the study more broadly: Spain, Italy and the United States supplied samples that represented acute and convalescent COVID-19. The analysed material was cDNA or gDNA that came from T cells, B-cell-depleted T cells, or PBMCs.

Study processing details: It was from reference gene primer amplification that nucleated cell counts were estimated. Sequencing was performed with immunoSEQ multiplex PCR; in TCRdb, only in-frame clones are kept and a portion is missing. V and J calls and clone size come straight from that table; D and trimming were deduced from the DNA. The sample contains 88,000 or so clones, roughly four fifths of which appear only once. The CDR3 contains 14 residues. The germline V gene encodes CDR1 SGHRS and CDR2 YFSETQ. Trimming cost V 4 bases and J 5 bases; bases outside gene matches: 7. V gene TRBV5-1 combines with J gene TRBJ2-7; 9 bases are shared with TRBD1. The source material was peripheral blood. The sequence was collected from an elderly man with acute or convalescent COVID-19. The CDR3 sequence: CASSTQGAGNEQYF. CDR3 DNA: TGCGCCAGCAGCACACAGGGGGCGGGAAACGAGCAGTACTTC.